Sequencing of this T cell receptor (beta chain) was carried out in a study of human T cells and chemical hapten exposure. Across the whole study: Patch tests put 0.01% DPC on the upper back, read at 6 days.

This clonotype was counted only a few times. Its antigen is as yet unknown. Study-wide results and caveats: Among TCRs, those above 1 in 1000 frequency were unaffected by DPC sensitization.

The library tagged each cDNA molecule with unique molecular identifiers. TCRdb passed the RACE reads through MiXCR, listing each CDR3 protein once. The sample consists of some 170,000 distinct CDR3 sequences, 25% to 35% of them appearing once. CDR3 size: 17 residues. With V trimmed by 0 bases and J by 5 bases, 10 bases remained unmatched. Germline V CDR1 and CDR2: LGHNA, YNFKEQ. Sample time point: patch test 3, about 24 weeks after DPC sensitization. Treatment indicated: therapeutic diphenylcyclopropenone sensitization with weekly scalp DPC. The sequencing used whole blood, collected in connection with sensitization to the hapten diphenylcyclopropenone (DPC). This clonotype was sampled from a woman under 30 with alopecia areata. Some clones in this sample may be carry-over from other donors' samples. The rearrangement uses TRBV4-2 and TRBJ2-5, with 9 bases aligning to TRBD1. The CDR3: CASSQDNVDDRGETQYF. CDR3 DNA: TGTGCCAGCAGCCAAGATAACGTGGATGACAGGGGGGAGACCCAGTACTTC.